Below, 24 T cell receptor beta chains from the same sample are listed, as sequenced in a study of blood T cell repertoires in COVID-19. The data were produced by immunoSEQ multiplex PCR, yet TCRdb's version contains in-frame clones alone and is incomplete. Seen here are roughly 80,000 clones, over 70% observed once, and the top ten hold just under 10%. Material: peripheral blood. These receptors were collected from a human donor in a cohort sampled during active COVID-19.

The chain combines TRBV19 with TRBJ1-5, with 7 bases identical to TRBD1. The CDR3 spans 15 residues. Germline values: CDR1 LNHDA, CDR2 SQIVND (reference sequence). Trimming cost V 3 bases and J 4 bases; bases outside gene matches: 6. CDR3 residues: CASSIPGQHNQPQHF. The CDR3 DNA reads TGTGCCAGTAGTATCCCGGGACAGCATAATCAGCCCCAGCATTTT.

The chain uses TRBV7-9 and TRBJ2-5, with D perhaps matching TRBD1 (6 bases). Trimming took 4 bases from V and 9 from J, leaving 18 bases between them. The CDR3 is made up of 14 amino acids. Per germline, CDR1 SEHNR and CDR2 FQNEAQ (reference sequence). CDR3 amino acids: CASSSPAQGRAQYF. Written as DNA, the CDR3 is TGTGCCAGCAGCTCCCCCGCACAGGGAAGGGCCCAGTACTTC.

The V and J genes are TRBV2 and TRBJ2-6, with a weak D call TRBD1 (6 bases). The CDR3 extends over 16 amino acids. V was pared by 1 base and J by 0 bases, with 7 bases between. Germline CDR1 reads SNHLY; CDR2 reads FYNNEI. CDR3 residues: CASSEDRASGANVLTF. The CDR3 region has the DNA TGTGCCAGCAGTGAAGACAGGGCCTCTGGGGCCAACGTCCTGACTTTC.

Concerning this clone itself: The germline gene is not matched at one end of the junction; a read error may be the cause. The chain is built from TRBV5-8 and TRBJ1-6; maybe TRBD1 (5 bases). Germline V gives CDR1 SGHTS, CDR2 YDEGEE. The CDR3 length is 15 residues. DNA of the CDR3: TGTGCCAGCAGCTTGGTCGGCAGGGATAACTCACCCCTCCACTTT. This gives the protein CASSLVGRDNSPLHF.

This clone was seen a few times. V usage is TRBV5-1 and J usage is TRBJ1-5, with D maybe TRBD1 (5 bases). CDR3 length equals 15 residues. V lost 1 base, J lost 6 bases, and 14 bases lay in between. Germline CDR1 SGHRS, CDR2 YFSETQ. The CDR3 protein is CASSLSPAGTQPQHF. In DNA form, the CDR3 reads TGCGCCAGCAGCTTGTCGCCGGCGGGGACTCAGCCCCAGCATTTT.

DNA for the CDR3: TGTGCCAGCAGCCCAGCGGGCTTCTCTGGAAACACCATATATTTT. This sequence encodes CASSPAGFSGNTIYF. This chain joins TRBV7-9 and TRBJ1-3, with D unresolved. Germline V gene sequence: CDR1 SEHNR, CDR2 FQNEAQ (reference sequence). There are 15 residues in the CDR3. Between the trimmed V and J ends, which lost 5 bases and 0 bases, there was a span of 11 bases.

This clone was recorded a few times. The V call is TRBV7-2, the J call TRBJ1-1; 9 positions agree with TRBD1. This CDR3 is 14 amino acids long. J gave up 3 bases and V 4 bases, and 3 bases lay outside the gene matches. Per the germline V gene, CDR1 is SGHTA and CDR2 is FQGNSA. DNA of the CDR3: TGTGCCAGCAGCTCGCGGGACAGGGACACTGAAGCTTTCTTT. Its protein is CASSSRDRDTEAFF.

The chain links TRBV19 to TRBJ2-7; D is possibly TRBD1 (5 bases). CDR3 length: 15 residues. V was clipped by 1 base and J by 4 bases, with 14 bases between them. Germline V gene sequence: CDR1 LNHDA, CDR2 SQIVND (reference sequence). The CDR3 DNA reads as TGTGCCAGTAGTATAGGCGGCGGTTCAGGGTACGAGCAGTACTTC. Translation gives CASSIGGGSGYEQYF.

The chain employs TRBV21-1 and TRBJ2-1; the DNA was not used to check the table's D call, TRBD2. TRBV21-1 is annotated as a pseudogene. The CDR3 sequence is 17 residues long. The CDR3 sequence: CASSKAYGGGARNEQFF. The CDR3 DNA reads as TGTGCCAGCAGCAAAGCCTATGGCGGGGGGGCGAGGAATGAGCAGTTCTTC.

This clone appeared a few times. The CDR3 DNA reads as TGTGCCAGCAGCGTAGGTACAGCCGGGGCCAACGTCCTGACTTTC. Its protein is CASSVGTAGANVLTF. V usage is TRBV9 and J usage is TRBJ2-6; no definite D call. The CDR3 spans 15 residues. Trimming took 0 bases from V and 4 from J, leaving 8 bases between them. Germline values: CDR1 SGDLS, CDR2 YYNGEE.

The CDR3 coding sequence is TGTGCCAGCAGTTCAGGGGCCACTGAAGCTTTCTTT. It translates to CASSSGATEAFF. V is TRBV6-6 and J is TRBJ1-1; perhaps TRBD1 as D (6 bases). The CDR3 spans 12 residues. Deletions cut 4 bases from V and 4 bases from J, with 7 bases between. Germline CDR1 and CDR2: MNHNY and SVGAGI (reference sequence).

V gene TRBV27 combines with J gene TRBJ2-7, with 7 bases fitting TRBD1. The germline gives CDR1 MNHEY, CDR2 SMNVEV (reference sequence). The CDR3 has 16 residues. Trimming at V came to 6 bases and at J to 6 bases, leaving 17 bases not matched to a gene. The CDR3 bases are TGTGCCAGCAGCCGTCTTAGGGGGCGTATCGTCGCCGAGCAGTACTTC. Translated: CASSRLRGRIVAEQYF.

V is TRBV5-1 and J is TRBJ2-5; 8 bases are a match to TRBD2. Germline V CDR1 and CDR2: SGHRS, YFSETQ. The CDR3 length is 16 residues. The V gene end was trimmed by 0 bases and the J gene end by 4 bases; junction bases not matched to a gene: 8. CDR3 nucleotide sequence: TGCGCCAGCAGCTTGGACTCCGCGGGGGGAGGAGAGACCCAGTACTTC. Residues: CASSLDSAGGGETQYF.

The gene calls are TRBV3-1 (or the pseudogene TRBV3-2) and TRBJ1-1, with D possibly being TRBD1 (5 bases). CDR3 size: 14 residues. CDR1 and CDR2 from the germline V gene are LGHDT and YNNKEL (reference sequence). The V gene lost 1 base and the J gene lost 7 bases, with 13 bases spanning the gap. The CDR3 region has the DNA TGTGCCAGCAGCCAAGTACGACAGACGGATGAAGCTTTCTTT. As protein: CASSQVRQTDEAFF.

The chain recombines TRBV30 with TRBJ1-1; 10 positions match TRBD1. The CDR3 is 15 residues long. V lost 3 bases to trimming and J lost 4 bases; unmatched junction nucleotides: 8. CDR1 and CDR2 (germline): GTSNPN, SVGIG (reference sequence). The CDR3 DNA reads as TGTGCCTGGAGGCATCCCCGGGACAGGGGCACTGAAGCTTTCTTT. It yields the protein CAWRHPRDRGTEAFF.

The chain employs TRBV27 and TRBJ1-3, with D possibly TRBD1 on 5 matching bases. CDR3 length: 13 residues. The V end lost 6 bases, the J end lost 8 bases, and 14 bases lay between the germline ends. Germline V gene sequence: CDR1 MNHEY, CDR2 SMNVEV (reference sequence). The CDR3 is CASRGSGSDTIYF. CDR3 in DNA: TGTGCCAGCAGGGGATCAGGGTCGGACACCATATATTTT.

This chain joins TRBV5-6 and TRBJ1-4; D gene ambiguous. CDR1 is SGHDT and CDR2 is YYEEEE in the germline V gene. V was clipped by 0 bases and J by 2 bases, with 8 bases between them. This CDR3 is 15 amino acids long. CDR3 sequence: CASSLVTGTNEKLFF. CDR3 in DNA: TGTGCCAGCAGCTTGGTCACGGGGACTAATGAAAAACTGTTTTTT.

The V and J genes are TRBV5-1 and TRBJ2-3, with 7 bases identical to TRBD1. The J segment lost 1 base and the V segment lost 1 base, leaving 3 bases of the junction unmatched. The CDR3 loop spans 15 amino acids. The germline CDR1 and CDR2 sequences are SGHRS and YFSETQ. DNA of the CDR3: TGCGCCAGCAGCTTGACAGGGGACCGCACAGATACGCAGTATTTT. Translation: CASSLTGDRTDTQYF.

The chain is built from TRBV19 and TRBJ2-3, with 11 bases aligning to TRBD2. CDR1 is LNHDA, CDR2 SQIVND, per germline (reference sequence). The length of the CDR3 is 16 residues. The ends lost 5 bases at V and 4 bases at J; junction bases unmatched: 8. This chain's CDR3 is CASSPRLAGIADTQYF. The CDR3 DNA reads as TGTGCCAGTAGTCCTCGACTAGCGGGGATCGCAGATACGCAGTATTTT.

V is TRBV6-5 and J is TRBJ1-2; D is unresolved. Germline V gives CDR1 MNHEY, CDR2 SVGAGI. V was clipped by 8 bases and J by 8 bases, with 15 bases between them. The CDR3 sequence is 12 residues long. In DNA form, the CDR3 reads TGTGCCAGCGGAAGTAACTACGGGGGCTACACCTTC. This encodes CASGSNYGGYTF.

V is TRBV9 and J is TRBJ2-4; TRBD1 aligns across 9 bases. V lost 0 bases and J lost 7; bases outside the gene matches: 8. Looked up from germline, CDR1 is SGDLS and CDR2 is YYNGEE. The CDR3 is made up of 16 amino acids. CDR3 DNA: TGTGCCAGCAGCGTAGGAGGGGACAGGGTGTCGAACATTCAGTACTTC. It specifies CASSVGGDRVSNIQYF. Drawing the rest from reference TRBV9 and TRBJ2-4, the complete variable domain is DSGVTQTPKHLITATGQRVTLRCSPRSGDLSVYWYQQSLDQGLQFLIQYYNGEERAKGNILERFSAQQFPDLHSELNLSSLELGDSALYFCASSVGGDRVSNIQYFGAGTRLSVL.

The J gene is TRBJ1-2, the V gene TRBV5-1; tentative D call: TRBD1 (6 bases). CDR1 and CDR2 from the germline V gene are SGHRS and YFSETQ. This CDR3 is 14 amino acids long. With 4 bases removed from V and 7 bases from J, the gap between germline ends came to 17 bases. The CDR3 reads CASSQTQGRSGYTF. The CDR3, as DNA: TGCGCCAGCAGCCAGACACAGGGCAGGAGTGGCTACACCTTC.

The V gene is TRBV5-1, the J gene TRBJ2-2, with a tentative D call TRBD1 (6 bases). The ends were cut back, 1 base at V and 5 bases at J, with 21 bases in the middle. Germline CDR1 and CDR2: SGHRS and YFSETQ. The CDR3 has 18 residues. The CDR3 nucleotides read TGCGCCAGCAGCTTGACTAAAAACAGGGTGGTTGGAACCGGGGAGCTGTTTTTT. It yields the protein CASSLTKNRVVGTGELFF. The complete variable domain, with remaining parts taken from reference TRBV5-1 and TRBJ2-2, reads KAGVTQTPRYLIKTRGQQVTLSCSPISGHRSVSWYQQTPGQGLQFLFEYFSETQRNKGNFPGRFSGRQFSNSRSEMNVSTLELGDSALYLCASSLTKNRVVGTGELFFGEGSRLTVL.

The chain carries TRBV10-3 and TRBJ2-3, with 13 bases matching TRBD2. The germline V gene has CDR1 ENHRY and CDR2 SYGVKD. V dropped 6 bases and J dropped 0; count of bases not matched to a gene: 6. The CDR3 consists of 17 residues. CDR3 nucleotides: TGTGCCATCAGAGGGACTAGCGGGGAGCCTAGCACAGATACGCAGTATTTT. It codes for CAIRGTSGEPSTDTQYF.